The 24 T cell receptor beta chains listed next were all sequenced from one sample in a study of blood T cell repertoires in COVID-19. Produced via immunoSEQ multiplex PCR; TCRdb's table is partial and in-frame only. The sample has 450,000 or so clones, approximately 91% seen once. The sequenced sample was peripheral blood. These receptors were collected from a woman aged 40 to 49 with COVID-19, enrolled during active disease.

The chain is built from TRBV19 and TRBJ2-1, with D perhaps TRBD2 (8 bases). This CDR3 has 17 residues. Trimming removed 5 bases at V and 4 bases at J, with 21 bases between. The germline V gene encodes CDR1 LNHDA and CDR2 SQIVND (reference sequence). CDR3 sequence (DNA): TGTGCCAGTAGTCCAGGGGGTAGCGGGAACCATTACAATGAGCAGTTCTTC. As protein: CASSPGGSGNHYNEQFF.

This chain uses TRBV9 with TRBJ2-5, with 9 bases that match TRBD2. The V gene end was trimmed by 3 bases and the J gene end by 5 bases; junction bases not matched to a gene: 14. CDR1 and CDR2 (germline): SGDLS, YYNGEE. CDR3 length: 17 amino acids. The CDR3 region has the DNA TGTGCCAGCAGCGCCTCCTCTAATAGCGGGAGAGGTGAGACCCAGTACTTC. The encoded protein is CASSASSNSGRGETQYF.

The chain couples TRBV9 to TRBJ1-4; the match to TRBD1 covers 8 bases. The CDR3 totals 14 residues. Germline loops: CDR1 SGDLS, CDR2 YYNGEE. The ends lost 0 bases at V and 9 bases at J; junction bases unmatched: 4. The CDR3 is CASSVGGQEQKLFF. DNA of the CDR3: TGTGCCAGCAGCGTAGGGGGACAGGAACAAAAACTGTTTTTT.

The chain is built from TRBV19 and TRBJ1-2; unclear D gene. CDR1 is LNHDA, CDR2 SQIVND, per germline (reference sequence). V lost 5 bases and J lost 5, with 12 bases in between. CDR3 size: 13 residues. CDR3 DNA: TGTGCCAGTAGTGGGCCAGCATTGTATGGCTACACCTTC. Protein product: CASSGPALYGYTF. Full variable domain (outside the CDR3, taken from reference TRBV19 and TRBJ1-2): DGGITQSPKYLFRKEGQNVTLSCEQNLNHDAMYWYRQDPGQGLRLIYYSQIVNDFQKGDIAEGYSVSREKKESFPLTVTSAQKNPTAFYLCASSGPALYGYTFGSGTRLTVV.

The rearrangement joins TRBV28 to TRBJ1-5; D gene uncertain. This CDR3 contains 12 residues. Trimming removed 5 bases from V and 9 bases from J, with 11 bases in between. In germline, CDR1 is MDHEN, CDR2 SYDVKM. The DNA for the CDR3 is TGTGCCAGCAGTATCATTAGCGGGCCCCAGCATTTT. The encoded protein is CASSIISGPQHF.

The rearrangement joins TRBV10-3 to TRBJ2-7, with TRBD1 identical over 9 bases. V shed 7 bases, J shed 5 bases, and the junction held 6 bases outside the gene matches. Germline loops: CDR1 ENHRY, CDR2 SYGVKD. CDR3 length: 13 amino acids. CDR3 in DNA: TGTGCCATCACCGGGACAGGGATTCACGAGCAGTACTTC. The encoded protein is CAITGTGIHEQYF.

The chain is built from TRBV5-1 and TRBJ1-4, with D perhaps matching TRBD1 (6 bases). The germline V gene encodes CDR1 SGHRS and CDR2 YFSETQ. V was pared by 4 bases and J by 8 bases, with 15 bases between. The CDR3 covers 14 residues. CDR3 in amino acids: CASSTRTDGEKLFF. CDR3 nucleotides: TGCGCCAGCAGCACCCGGACAGATGGCGAAAAACTGTTTTTT.

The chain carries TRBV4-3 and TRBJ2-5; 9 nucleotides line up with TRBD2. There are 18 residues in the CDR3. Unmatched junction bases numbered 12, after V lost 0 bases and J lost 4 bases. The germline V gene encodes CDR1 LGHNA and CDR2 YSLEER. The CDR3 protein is CASSQDLIGGGVGETQYF. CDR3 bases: TGCGCCAGCAGCCAAGATCTGATTGGCGGGGGGGTGGGAGAGACCCAGTACTTC.

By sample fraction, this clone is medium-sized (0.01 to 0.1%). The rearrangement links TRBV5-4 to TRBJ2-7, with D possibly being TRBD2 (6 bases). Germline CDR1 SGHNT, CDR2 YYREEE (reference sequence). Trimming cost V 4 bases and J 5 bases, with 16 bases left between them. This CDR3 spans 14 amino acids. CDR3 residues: CASSLIGRVNEQYF. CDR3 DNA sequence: TGTGCCAGCAGCCTCATCGGGAGAGTCAACGAGCAGTACTTC.

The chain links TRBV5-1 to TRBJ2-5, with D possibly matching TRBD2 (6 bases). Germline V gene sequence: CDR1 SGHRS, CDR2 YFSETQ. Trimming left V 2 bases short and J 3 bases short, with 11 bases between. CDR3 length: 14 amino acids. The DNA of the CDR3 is TGCGCCAGCAGCTTCGGGAGTCGAAAAGAGACCCAGTACTTC. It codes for CASSFGSRKETQYF.

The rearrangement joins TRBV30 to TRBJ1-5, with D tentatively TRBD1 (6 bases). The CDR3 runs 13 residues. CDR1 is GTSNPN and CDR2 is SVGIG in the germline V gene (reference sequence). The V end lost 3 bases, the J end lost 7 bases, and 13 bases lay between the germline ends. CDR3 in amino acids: CAWSGQNDQPQHF. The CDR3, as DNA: TGTGCCTGGAGCGGACAGAACGACCAGCCCCAGCATTTT. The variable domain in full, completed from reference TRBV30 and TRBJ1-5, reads SQTIHQWPATLVQPVGSPLSLECTVEGTSNPNLYWYRQAAGRGLQLLFYSVGIGQISSEVPQNLSASRPQDRQFILSSKKLLLSDSGFYLCAWSGQNDQPQHFGDGTRLSIL.

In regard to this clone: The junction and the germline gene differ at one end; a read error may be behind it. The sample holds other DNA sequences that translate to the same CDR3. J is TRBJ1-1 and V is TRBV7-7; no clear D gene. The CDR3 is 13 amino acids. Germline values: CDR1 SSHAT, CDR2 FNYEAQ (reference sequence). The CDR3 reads CASSFGPNTEAFF. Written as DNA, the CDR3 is TGTGCTAGCAGCTTCGGTCCGAACACTGAAGCTTTCTTT.

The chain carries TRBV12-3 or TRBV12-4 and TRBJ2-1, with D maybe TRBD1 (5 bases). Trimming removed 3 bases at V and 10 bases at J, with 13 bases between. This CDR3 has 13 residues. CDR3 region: CASSLQGRKEQFF. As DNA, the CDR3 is TGTGCCAGCAGTTTGCAGGGAAGAAAGGAGCAGTTCTTC.

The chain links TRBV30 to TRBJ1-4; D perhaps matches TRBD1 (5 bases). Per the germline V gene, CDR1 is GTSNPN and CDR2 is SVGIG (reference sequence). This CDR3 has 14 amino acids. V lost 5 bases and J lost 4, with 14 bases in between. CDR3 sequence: CAWLNDRYNEKLFF. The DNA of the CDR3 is TGTGCCTGGCTGAACGACAGATATAATGAAAAACTGTTTTTT.

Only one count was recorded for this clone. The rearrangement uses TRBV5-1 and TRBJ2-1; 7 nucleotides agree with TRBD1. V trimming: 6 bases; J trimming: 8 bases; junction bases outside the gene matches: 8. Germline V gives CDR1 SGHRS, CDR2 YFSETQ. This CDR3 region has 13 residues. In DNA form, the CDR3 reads TGCGCCAGCACCGCGACAGGGTCCGATGAGCAGTTCTTC. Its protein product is CASTATGSDEQFF.

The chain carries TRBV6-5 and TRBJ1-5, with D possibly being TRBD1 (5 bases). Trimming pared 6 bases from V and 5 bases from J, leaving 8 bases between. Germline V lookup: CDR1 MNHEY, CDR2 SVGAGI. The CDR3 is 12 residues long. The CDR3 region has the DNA TGTGCCAGCAGCCGGGGGGATCAGCCCCAGCATTTT. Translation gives CASSRGDQPQHF.

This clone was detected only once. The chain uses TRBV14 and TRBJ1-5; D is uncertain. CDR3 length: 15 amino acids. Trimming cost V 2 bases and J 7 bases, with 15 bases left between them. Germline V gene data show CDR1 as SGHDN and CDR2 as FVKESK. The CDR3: CASSQQTRGKQPQHF. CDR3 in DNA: TGTGCCAGCAGCCAACAGACGAGAGGGAAGCAGCCCCAGCATTTT.

The CDR3 protein is CASSLFSRGMNTEAFF. CDR3 sequence (DNA): TGTGCCAGCAGCTTATTTTCCCGGGGAATGAACACTGAAGCTTTCTTT. The rearrangement joins TRBV7-3 to TRBJ1-1; D remains ambiguous. The CDR3 is made up of 16 amino acids. Between the trimmed V and J ends, which lost 2 bases and 0 bases, there was a span of 13 bases. The germline gives CDR1 SGHTA, CDR2 FQGTGA.

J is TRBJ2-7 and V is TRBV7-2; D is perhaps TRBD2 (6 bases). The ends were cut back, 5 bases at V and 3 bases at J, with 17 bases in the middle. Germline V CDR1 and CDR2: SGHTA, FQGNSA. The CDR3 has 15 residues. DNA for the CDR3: TGTGCCAGCAGCCCCCTCAGTTGGGAGGTCTACGAGCAGTACTTC. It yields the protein CASSPLSWEVYEQYF.

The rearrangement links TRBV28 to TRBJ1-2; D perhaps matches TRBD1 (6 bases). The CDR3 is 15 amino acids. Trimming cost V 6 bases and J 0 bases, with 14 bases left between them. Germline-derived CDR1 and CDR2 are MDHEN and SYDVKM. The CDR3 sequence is CASRVGDKPNYGYTF. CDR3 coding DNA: TGTGCCAGCAGGGTAGGGGACAAACCTAACTATGGCTACACCTTC.

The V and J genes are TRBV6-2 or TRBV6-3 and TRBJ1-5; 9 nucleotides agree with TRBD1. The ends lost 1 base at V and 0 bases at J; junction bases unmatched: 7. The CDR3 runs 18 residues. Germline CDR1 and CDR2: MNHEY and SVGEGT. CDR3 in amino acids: CASSYFDRGEYSNQPQHF. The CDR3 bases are TGTGCCAGCAGTTACTTTGACAGGGGGGAGTATAGCAATCAGCCCCAGCATTTT.

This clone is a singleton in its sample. CDR3 amino acids: CASRALRGINYGYTF. The DNA for the CDR3 is TGTGCCAGCCGAGCCCTTAGAGGAATTAACTATGGCTACACCTTC. The J gene is TRBJ1-2, the V gene TRBV28; no clear D gene. V was shortened by 8 bases and J by 1 base, with 17 bases between the two germline ends. From germline, CDR1 is MDHEN and CDR2 SYDVKM. The CDR3 has 15 residues.

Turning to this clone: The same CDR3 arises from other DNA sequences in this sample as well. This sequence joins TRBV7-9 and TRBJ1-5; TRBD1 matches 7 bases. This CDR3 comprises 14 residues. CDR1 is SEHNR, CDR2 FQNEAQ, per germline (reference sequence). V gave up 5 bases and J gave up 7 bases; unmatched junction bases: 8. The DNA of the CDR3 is TGTGCCAGCAGCCCCGACAGGGTGGACCAGCCCCAGCATTTT. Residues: CASSPDRVDQPQHF. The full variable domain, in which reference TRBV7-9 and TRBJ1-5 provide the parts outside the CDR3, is DTGVSQNPRHKITKRGQNVTFRCDPISEHNRLYWYRQTLGQGPEFLTYFQNEAQLEKSRLLSDRFSAERPKGSFSTLEIQRTEQGDSAMYLCASSPDRVDQPQHFGDGTRLSIL.

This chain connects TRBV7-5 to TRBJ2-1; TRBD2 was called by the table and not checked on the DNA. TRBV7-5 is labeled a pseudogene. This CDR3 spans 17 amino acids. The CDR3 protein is CARSLVSWREAYNEQFF. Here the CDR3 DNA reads TGTGCCAGAAGCTTAGTGAGCTGGCGGGAGGCCTACAATGAGCAGTTCTTC.